This record covers a single T cell receptor (beta chain). This clone showed up just once. Its antigen remains unidentified. No base quality values were provided; no much bigger clone lies one nucleotide off. TCRbeta CDR3 regions were amplified from genomic DNA by means of the immunoSEQ Assay, a bias-controlled multiplex PCR. On the study's bioinformatics: Nucleated cell counts per sample were estimated from amplification of reference gene primers within the assay. To quantify the absolute abundance of each unique TCRbeta CDR3 rearrangement, sequence reads were collapsed and filtered. For each sample, productive Simpson clonality was calculated as the square root of Simpson's diversity index over productive rearrangements. The source is immuneACCESS, and TCRdb retained only in-frame sequences with V and J called. Part of the clones is not carried over; for the studies checked, unresolved V genes explain less than half of this, and the remainder is unexplained. The V and J calls and clone size come from that table; D and trimming were worked out from the DNA. Within this sample are some 170,000 clones, with roughly 87% of them counted one time only. The ten largest account for around 3.9% of the sample.

Counted from cysteine to phenylalanine, this CDR3 has 14 amino acids. CDR3 DNA only is kept here, 42 bases in frame from base 1. The germline V gene sets CDR1 to SGHVS and CDR2 to FQNEAQ. Trimmed from V: 1 base; trimmed from J: 2 bases; junction bases lacking a gene match: 1. This sample was taken from a study of blood T cell repertoires in COVID-19 (dated by TCRdb to about 2020). For the study in its entirety: Collaborator samples came from the United States, Italy and Spain and covered acute and convalescent phases of COVID-19. The prospective study material was composed of cDNA or gDNA derived from T cells, B-cell-depleted T cells, or PBMCs. The dataset comprised deeply sampled blood TCRbeta repertoires from subjects exposed to, actively infected with, or recovered from COVID-19. A freely available public database, intended as a resource for researchers studying the immune response to SARS-CoV-2, is where the repertoires were released. The samples were drawn from two sources: the first 160 participants of the ongoing ImmuneRACE study, and about 1,300 subjects contributed by 6 global collaborators. A de-identified subject ID, COVID-19 status, age in years and sex were almost always included in the sample metadata. HLA class I and class II types, where available, came from metadata supplied by the sample provider rather than from assay-based typing. Results the study describes overall, beyond this receptor: How much clinical and demographic metadata was included differed by source and by participant, and the metadata was provided uncurated.

Samples from volunteer blood donors who had recovered from COVID-19 were contributed by a second Seattle source. The collaborating institutions used their own protocols to collect whole blood in K2EDTA tubes. Collaborator samples were shipped for TCRbeta analysis as frozen whole blood, isolated PBMCs, or DNA extracted from either sample type. The sample was peripheral blood. The V and J segments used are TRBV7-8 and TRBJ2-5; 7 bases in the junction line up with TRBD1. This receptor was identified in a woman aged 55-69 years who had recovered from COVID-19. The DNA is as follows: TGTGCCAGCAGCTTAGGGGACAGTCAAGAGACCCAGTACTTC. Its translation reads: CASSLGDSQETQYF.